A selection of T cell receptor beta chains follows, all from one sample in a study of blood T cell repertoires in COVID-19. Data came from immunoSEQ multiplex PCR; TCRdb stores just in-frame clones and leaves some out. The table includes some 250,000 clones, more than 75% detected once. Material for sequencing was peripheral blood. These receptors originate from a man older than 75 with acute or convalescent COVID-19. Each CDR3 is given with its conserved first and last residue. The order of the fields is clone size, J gene, V gene, D gene, CDR3 protein, CDR3 DNA. The D gene is left open where the match is weak. Clone size is shown for a subset of rows, as once, few, many or a class of expanded clone.

abundance: NA
j_gene: TRBJ2-2
v_gene: TRBV28
d_gene: TRBD1
CDR3aa: CASSRTGSAGELFF
CDR3nt: TGTGCCAGCTCCCGGACAGGGAGCGCCGGGGAGCTGTTTTTT

abundance: NA
j_gene: TRBJ1-6
v_gene: TRBV7-6
d_gene: NA
CDR3aa: CASSSGGGSNSPLHF
CDR3nt: TGTGCCAGCAGCTCGGGGGGTGGTAGTAATTCACCCCTCCACTTT

abundance: NA
j_gene: TRBJ2-6
v_gene: TRBV18
d_gene: TRBD1
CDR3aa: CASSIVSGQGGSGANVLTF
CDR3nt: TGTGCCAGCTCAATCGTCTCGGGACAGGGGGGCTCTGGGGCCAACGTCCTGACTTTC

abundance: NA
j_gene: TRBJ1-2
v_gene: TRBV3-1/TRBV3-2
d_gene: NA
CDR3aa: CASSRTSRDGYTF
CDR3nt: TGTGCCAGCAGCCGAACCTCGCGGGACGGCTACACCTTC

abundance: NA
j_gene: TRBJ2-7
v_gene: TRBV7-9
d_gene: NA
CDR3aa: CASSQGGASSYEQYF
CDR3nt: TGTGCCAGCAGCCAAGGCGGGGCTAGCTCCTACGAGCAGTACTTC

abundance: NA
j_gene: TRBJ2-1
v_gene: TRBV15
d_gene: TRBD2
CDR3aa: CATSRGGSSYNEQFF
CDR3nt: TGTGCCACCAGCAGGGGGGGGAGTTCCTACAATGAGCAGTTCTTC

abundance: NA
j_gene: TRBJ1-1
v_gene: TRBV21-1
d_gene: NA
CDR3aa: CASSKGLYTEAFF
CDR3nt: TGTGCCAGCAGCAAGGGCCTGTACACTGAAGCTTTCTTT

abundance: NA
j_gene: TRBJ1-5
v_gene: TRBV7-2
d_gene: NA
CDR3aa: CASSYTGEANQPQHF
CDR3nt: TGTGCCAGCAGCTATACAGGAGAAGCCAATCAGCCCCAGCATTTT

abundance: NA
j_gene: TRBJ2-4
v_gene: TRBV5-6
d_gene: TRBD1
CDR3aa: CASSLEAGGWNIQYF
CDR3nt: TGTGCCAGCAGCTTAGAGGCAGGGGGATGGAACATTCAGTACTTC

abundance: NA
j_gene: TRBJ2-5
v_gene: TRBV19
d_gene: TRBD1
CDR3aa: CASSMGQPQETQYF
CDR3nt: TGTGCCAGTAGTATGGGACAGCCTCAAGAGACCCAGTACTTC

abundance: NA
j_gene: TRBJ1-1
v_gene: TRBV28
d_gene: TRBD1
CDR3aa: CASSSGQVSNTEAFF
CDR3nt: TGTGCCAGCAGTTCCGGACAGGTCTCGAACACTGAAGCTTTCTTT

abundance: NA
j_gene: TRBJ1-4
v_gene: TRBV28
d_gene: NA
CDR3aa: CASSFGGRTNEKLFF
CDR3nt: TGTGCCAGCAGTTTTGGGGGGAGGACTAATGAAAAACTGTTTTTT

abundance: NA
j_gene: TRBJ2-7
v_gene: TRBV5-6
d_gene: NA
CDR3aa: CASSLGWGSLYEQYF
CDR3nt: TGTGCCAGCAGCTTGGGTTGGGGCTCGTTGTACGAGCAGTACTTC

abundance: once
j_gene: TRBJ1-1
v_gene: TRBV12-3/TRBV12-4
d_gene: NA
CDR3aa: CASSPPRAEAFF
CDR3nt: TGTGCCAGCAGCCCCCCGAGGGCAGAAGCTTTCTTT

abundance: NA
j_gene: TRBJ1-2
v_gene: TRBV2
d_gene: NA
CDR3aa: CASSGTGPSLYTF
CDR3nt: TGTGCCAGCAGTGGAACAGGGCCTTCCCTCTACACCTTC

abundance: NA
j_gene: TRBJ1-5
v_gene: TRBV5-1
d_gene: TRBD1
CDR3aa: CASSLAGTGGSQPQHF
CDR3nt: TGCGCCAGCAGCTTGGCCGGGACAGGGGGGAGTCAGCCCCAGCATTTT

abundance: NA
j_gene: TRBJ2-1
v_gene: TRBV19
d_gene: TRBD1
CDR3aa: CASRVGGLYNEQFF
CDR3nt: TGTGCCAGTAGGGTAGGGGGCCTCTACAATGAGCAGTTCTTC

abundance: NA
j_gene: TRBJ2-4
v_gene: TRBV5-5
d_gene: NA
CDR3aa: CASSLGAAKNIQYF
CDR3nt: TGTGCCAGCAGCTTGGGGGCGGCCAAAAACATTCAGTACTTC

abundance: NA
j_gene: TRBJ1-1
v_gene: TRBV18
d_gene: NA
CDR3aa: CASSLGGNTEAFF
CDR3nt: TGTGCCAGCTCGCTAGGGGGGAACACTGAAGCTTTCTTT

abundance: NA
j_gene: TRBJ2-3
v_gene: TRBV28
d_gene: NA
CDR3aa: CASSFGQPFTDTQYF
CDR3nt: TGTGCCAGCAGTTTCGGACAGCCGTTCACAGATACGCAGTATTTT

abundance: NA
j_gene: TRBJ2-3
v_gene: TRBV29-1
d_gene: TRBD2
CDR3aa: CSAYWGGITDTQYF
CDR3nt: TGCAGCGCATATTGGGGGGGAATCACAGATACGCAGTATTTT

abundance: NA
j_gene: TRBJ1-4
v_gene: TRBV2
d_gene: NA
CDR3aa: CASSRLQGANEKLFF
CDR3nt: TGTGCCAGCAGTAGACTACAGGGAGCTAATGAAAAACTGTTTTTT

abundance: once
j_gene: TRBJ1-1
v_gene: TRBV5-1
d_gene: TRBD1
CDR3aa: CASSLRRQGQNTEAFF
CDR3nt: TGCGCCAGCAGCTTGCGTCGACAGGGCCAGAACACTGAAGCTTTCTTT

abundance: NA
j_gene: TRBJ1-4
v_gene: TRBV19
d_gene: NA
CDR3aa: CAVSSGVREKLFF
CDR3nt: TGTGCCGTCTCGTCAGGGGTCCGCGAAAAACTGTTTTTT

abundance: NA
j_gene: TRBJ1-1
v_gene: TRBV4-3
d_gene: NA
CDR3aa: CASSQETGRGTEAFF
CDR3nt: TGCGCCAGCAGCCAAGAGACGGGCCGGGGCACTGAAGCTTTCTTT

abundance: once
j_gene: TRBJ2-1
v_gene: TRBV5-1
d_gene: TRBD2
CDR3aa: CASTAGLAVNEQFF
CDR3nt: TGCGCCAGCACGGCGGGACTAGCGGTGAATGAGCAGTTCTTC

abundance: NA
j_gene: TRBJ2-7
v_gene: TRBV5-1
d_gene: TRBD1
CDR3aa: CASQRTGETYEQYF
CDR3nt: TGCGCCAGCCAGCGGACAGGCGAGACCTACGAGCAGTACTTC

abundance: few
j_gene: TRBJ2-5
v_gene: TRBV5-1
d_gene: TRBD2
CDR3aa: CASSRGTSIQETQYF
CDR3nt: TGCGCCAGCAGCCGGGGGACTAGCATACAAGAGACCCAGTACTTC

abundance: NA
j_gene: TRBJ1-1
v_gene: TRBV29-1
d_gene: NA
CDR3aa: CSVRGGRPGPEAFF
CDR3nt: TGCAGCGTGAGGGGGGGCAGGCCGGGGCCTGAAGCTTTCTTT

abundance: NA
j_gene: TRBJ1-2
v_gene: TRBV5-1
d_gene: TRBD1
CDR3aa: CASSLEGAHTF
CDR3nt: TGCGCCAGCAGCTTGGAGGGGGCCCACACCTTC

abundance: NA
j_gene: TRBJ1-1
v_gene: TRBV12-5
d_gene: TRBD1
CDR3aa: CASGSYRGRKLFF
CDR3nt: TGTGCTAGTGGTTCATACAGGGGACGTAAGCTTTTCTTT

abundance: NA
j_gene: TRBJ1-1
v_gene: TRBV5-1
d_gene: NA
CDR3aa: CASRLAILNTEAFF
CDR3nt: TGCGCCAGCAGATTAGCAATCTTGAACACTGAAGCTTTCTTT

abundance: NA
j_gene: TRBJ2-2
v_gene: TRBV5-1
d_gene: TRBD2
CDR3aa: CASSLEARGANTGELFF
CDR3nt: TGCGCCAGCAGCTTGGAGGCGCGGGGGGCTAACACCGGGGAGCTGTTTTTT

abundance: NA
j_gene: TRBJ2-2
v_gene: TRBV19
d_gene: TRBD2
CDR3aa: CASTPLAGGLSRTGELFF
CDR3nt: TGTGCCAGTACTCCACTAGCGGGGGGGCTTAGTAGGACCGGGGAGCTGTTTTTT

abundance: once
j_gene: TRBJ1-5
v_gene: TRBV7-2
d_gene: NA
CDR3aa: CASSTRGSNQPQHF
CDR3nt: TGTGCCAGCAGCACACGGGGTAGCAATCAGCCCCAGCATTTT

abundance: NA
j_gene: TRBJ1-5
v_gene: TRBV6-4
d_gene: NA
CDR3aa: CASTLDRPGSNQPQHF
CDR3nt: TGTGCCAGCACCCTCGACAGACCAGGTAGCAATCAGCCCCAGCATTTT

abundance: NA
j_gene: TRBJ1-2
v_gene: TRBV7-9
d_gene: NA
CDR3aa: CASSLGTENYGYTF
CDR3nt: TGTGCCAGCAGCTTAGGAACAGAGAACTATGGCTACACCTTC

abundance: NA
j_gene: TRBJ1-1
v_gene: TRBV19
d_gene: NA
CDR3aa: CASRTTGTTNTEAFF
CDR3nt: TGTGCCAGTAGGACTACCGGGACAACGAACACTGAAGCTTTCTTT

abundance: NA
j_gene: TRBJ2-5
v_gene: TRBV28
d_gene: TRBD2
CDR3aa: CASSSGGQETQYF
CDR3nt: TGTGCCAGCAGTTCGGGAGGACAAGAGACCCAGTACTTC

abundance: NA
j_gene: TRBJ2-2
v_gene: TRBV3-1/TRBV3-2
d_gene: NA
CDR3aa: CASSPPSSAGELFF
CDR3nt: TGTGCCAGCAGCCCGCCTAGTTCGGCCGGGGAGCTGTTTTTT

abundance: NA
j_gene: TRBJ1-1
v_gene: TRBV7-2
d_gene: NA
CDR3aa: CASSLGRGREAFF
CDR3nt: TGTGCCAGCAGCCTGGGGCGGGGCAGGGAAGCTTTCTTT

abundance: NA
j_gene: TRBJ2-7
v_gene: TRBV27
d_gene: TRBD2
CDR3aa: CASRVLAGTYEQYF
CDR3nt: TGTGCCAGCAGAGTACTAGCGGGAACCTACGAGCAGTACTTC

abundance: NA
j_gene: TRBJ2-7
v_gene: TRBV27
d_gene: TRBD1
CDR3aa: CASRPGQGAFNEQYF
CDR3nt: TGTGCCAGCAGGCCCGGACAGGGGGCGTTTAACGAGCAGTACTTC

abundance: NA
j_gene: TRBJ1-4
v_gene: TRBV12-2
d_gene: NA
CDR3aa: CARGCSTNEKLFF
CDR3nt: TGTGCAAGGGGCTGTTCGACTAATGAAAAACTGTTTTTT

abundance: NA
j_gene: TRBJ1-5
v_gene: TRBV7-2
d_gene: NA
CDR3aa: CASSSGSRNQPQHF
CDR3nt: TGTGCCAGCAGCTCGGGGAGTCGCAATCAGCCCCAGCATTTT

abundance: NA
j_gene: TRBJ2-2
v_gene: TRBV19
d_gene: NA
CDR3aa: CASSIVAGYTGELFF
CDR3nt: TGTGCCAGTAGTATAGTGGCAGGGTACACCGGGGAGCTGTTTTTT

abundance: NA
j_gene: TRBJ2-1
v_gene: TRBV6-4
d_gene: TRBD1
CDR3aa: CASSDSYKSGTGYEQFF
CDR3nt: TGTGCCAGCAGTGACTCTTACAAGTCCGGGACAGGCTATGAGCAGTTCTTC

abundance: NA
j_gene: TRBJ1-6
v_gene: TRBV2
d_gene: TRBD1
CDR3aa: CASSVDRGNSPLHF
CDR3nt: TGTGCCAGCAGTGTGGACAGGGGAAATTCACCCCTCCACTTT

abundance: NA
j_gene: TRBJ2-2
v_gene: TRBV19
d_gene: TRBD2
CDR3aa: CASSIRGSGRIVGELFF
CDR3nt: TGTGCCAGTAGTATTCGGGGTAGCGGGAGGATTGTCGGGGAGCTGTTTTTT

abundance: NA
j_gene: TRBJ1-1
v_gene: TRBV5-1
d_gene: NA
CDR3aa: CASSLARVTEAFF
CDR3nt: TGCGCCAGCAGCTTGGCGAGGGTAACTGAAGCTTTCTTT

abundance: NA
j_gene: TRBJ1-2
v_gene: TRBV19
d_gene: TRBD1
CDR3aa: CASSRDRGSNYGYTF
CDR3nt: TGTGCCAGTAGTCGGGACAGGGGGTCTAACTATGGCTACACCTTC